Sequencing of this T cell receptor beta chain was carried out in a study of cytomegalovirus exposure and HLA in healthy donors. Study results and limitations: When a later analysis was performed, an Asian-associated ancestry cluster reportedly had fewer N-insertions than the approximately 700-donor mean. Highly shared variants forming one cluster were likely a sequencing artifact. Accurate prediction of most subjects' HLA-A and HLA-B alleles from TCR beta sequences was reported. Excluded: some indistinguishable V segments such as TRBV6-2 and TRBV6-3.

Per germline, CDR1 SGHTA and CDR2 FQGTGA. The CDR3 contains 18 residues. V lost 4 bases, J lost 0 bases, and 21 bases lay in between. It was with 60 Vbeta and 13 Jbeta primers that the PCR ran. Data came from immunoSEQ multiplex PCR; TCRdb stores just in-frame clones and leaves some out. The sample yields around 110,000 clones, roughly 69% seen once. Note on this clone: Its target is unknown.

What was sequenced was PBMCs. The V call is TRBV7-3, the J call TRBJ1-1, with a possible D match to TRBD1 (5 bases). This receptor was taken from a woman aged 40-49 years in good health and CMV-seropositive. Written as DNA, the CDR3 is TGTGCCAGCAGCTCCCCAAGCTCCGTCCCAGGGATGAACACTGAAGCTTTCTTT. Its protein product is CASSSPSSVPGMNTEAFF.